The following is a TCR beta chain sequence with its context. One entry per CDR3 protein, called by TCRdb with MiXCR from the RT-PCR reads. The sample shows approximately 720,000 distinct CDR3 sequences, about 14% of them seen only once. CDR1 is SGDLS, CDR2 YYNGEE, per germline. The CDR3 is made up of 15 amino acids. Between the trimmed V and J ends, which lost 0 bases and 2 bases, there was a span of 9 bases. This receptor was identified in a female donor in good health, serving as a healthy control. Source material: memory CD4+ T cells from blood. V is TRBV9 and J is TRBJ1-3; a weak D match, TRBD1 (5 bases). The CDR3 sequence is CASSVEQGAGNTIYF. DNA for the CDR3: TGTGCCAGCAGCGTAGAGCAAGGGGCTGGAAACACCATATATTTT.